This T cell receptor (beta chain) emerged from a study of blood T cell repertoires in COVID-19. Study background: Sources were T cells, B-cell-depleted T cells, or PBMCs; the material itself was cDNA or gDNA.

Produced via immunoSEQ multiplex PCR; TCRdb's table is partial and in-frame only. The table includes fewer than 300,000 clones, approximately 92% detected once. This CDR3 comprises 14 residues. V was pared by 4 bases and J by 2 bases, with 12 bases between. In germline, CDR1 is SGHRS, CDR2 YFSETQ. The receptor comes from a woman between 25 and 40 years old who had recovered from COVID-19. The J gene is TRBJ1-1, the V gene TRBV5-1; a weak D match, TRBD1 (6 bases). The sequenced sample was PBMCs or T cells enriched from blood (not recorded which). CDR3: CASSRTDPNTEAFF. CDR3 DNA: TGCGCCAGCAGCCGGACAGACCCAAACACTGAAGCTTTCTTT.